This T cell receptor (beta chain) was found in a study of blood T cells in healthy people across ages. Points from the study as a whole: Researchers report that TCR beta diversity correlated strongly with naive T cell percentage. Since the PBMCs were unsorted, naive and antigen-experienced cells could not be conclusively compared.

Germline values: CDR1 SEHNR, CDR2 FQNEAQ (reference sequence). The CDR3 extends over 13 amino acids. The germline V and J ends were trimmed by 2 bases and 6 bases, with 10 bases remaining between them. The study recruited healthy Caucasian donors from Russia who were aged roughly 6 to 95. In each sample, at least 7 million PBMCs were isolated. Sample-barcoded 5' priming and a J-beta primer mix drove a second PCR of about 6 to 12 cycles. TCRdb ran MiXCR on the 5' RACE reads and lists one entry per CDR3 protein. The sample consists of roughly 1,700,000 distinct CDR3 sequences, 28% of them appearing once. As regards this clonotype: What it binds is not known.

The gene calls are TRBV7-9 and TRBJ2-5; D uncertain. Sequencing was performed on blood. This clonotype was obtained from a woman between 25 and 40 years old in good health. The CDR3 is CASSLIAGQTQYF. The CDR3 DNA reads as TGTGCCAGCAGCTTAATTGCTGGCCAGACCCAGTACTTC.